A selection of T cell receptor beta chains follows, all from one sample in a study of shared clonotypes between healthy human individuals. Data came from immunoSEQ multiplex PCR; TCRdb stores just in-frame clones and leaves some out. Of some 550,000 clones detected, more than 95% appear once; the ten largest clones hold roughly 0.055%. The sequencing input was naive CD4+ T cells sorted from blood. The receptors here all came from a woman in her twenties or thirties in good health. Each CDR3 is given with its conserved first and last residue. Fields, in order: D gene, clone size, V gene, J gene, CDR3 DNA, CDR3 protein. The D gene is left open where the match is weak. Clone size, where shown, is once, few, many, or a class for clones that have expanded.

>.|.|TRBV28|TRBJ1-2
TGTGCCAGCGGATTGGTTCTGGCAGTGAACTATGGCTACACCTTC
CASGLVLAVNYGYTF
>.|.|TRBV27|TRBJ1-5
TGTGCCAGCAGTAAGGACCCAGGGGTTAGCAATCAGCCCCAGCATTTT
CASSKDPGVSNQPQHF
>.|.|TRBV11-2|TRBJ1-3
TGTGCCAGCAGCTCCCTACAGGGCGCTGGAAACACCATATATTTT
CASSSLQGAGNTIYF
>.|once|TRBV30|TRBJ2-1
TGTGCCTGGAGCCCCGAATGGGGCGGATCTTACAATGAGCAGTTCTTC
CAWSPEWGGSYNEQFF
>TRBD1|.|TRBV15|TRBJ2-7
TGTGCCACCAGCAGAGGGACAGGGTCCTACGAGCAGTACTTC
CATSRGTGSYEQYF
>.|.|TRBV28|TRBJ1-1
TGTGCCAGCATTGAAGGGGACAAGCACACTGAAGCTTTCTTT
CASIEGDKHTEAFF
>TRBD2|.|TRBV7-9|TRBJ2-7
TGTGCCAGCAGCCTAACTAGCGGGGGGACCTACGAGCAGTACTTC
CASSLTSGGTYEQYF
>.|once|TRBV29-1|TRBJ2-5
TGCAGCGCCTCTTTGCGGGAAAAACAAGAGACCCAGTACTTC
CSASLREKQETQYF
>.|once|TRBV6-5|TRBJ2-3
TGTGCCAGCACCCCACCTGGGGGGACGCAGTATTTT
CASTPPGGTQYF
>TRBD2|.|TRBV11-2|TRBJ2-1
TGTGCCAGCAGCTTGGGACGACCAGGGACTATATCTTACAATGAGCAGTTCTTC
CASSLGRPGTISYNEQFF
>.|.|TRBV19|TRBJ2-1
TGTGCCAGTAAGGGTCTCGGATCCTACAATGAGCAGTTCTTC
CASKGLGSYNEQFF
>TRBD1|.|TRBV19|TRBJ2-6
TGTGCCAGTAGTCCCGAGGGGACAGGTGAGGTTGGGGCCAACGTCCTGACTTTC
CASSPEGTGEVGANVLTF
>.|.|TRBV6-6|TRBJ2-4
TGTGCCAGCAGTTCCCCTGGAACCAAAAACATTCAGTACTTC
CASSSPGTKNIQYF
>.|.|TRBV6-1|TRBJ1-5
TGTGCCAGCAGTGAACGACAGGCTTACAATCAGCCCCAGCATTTT
CASSERQAYNQPQHF
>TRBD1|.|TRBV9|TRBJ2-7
TGTGCCAGCAGCGCTAGGACAGGGAGCTCCTACGAGCAGTACTTC
CASSARTGSSYEQYF
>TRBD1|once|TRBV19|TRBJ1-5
TGTGCCAGTAGCGCACCCGGGGACAGGGGGTATCTTAGCAATCAGCCCCAGCATTTT
CASSAPGDRGYLSNQPQHF
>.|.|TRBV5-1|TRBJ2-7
TGCGCCAGCAGCGCTTTAGGGGGAGGTCACGAGCAGTACTTC
CASSALGGGHEQYF
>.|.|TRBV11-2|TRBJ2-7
TGTGCCAGCAGCCGTAGCCTAGGGGACGAGCAGTACTTC
CASSRSLGDEQYF
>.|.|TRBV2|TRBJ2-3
TGTGCCAGTCATGCCCTAGACCATACGCAGTATTTT
CASHALDHTQYF
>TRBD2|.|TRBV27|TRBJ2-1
TGTGCCAGCAGTCTCGGGACTAGCGGAGACAATGAGCAGTTCTTC
CASSLGTSGDNEQFF
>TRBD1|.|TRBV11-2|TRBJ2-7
TGTGCCAGCAGCTCCTTGACAGGGAAAGGCACGACCTACGAGCAGTACTTC
CASSSLTGKGTTYEQYF
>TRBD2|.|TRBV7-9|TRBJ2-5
TGTGCCAGCAGCTTAGCGGGACTAGTGTCCGAGACCCAGTACTTC
CASSLAGLVSETQYF